A selection of T cell receptor beta chains follows, all from one sample in a study of blood T cell repertoires in COVID-19. The table came from immunoSEQ multiplex PCR; TCRdb's copy has only in-frame clones and leaves some out. Counted here are nearly 250,000 clones, around 86% occurring once; the ten biggest clones make up roughly 2%. Material for sequencing was PBMCs or T cells enriched from blood (not recorded which). The receptors stem from a woman in her forties or fifties who had recovered from COVID-19. The CDR3 runs from the conserved cysteine through the conserved F or W. A D gene is named only where the DNA matches it firmly. The listing skips clone size in some rows; elsewhere it reads once, few, many or a size class.

TRBV7-2	TRBJ2-3	.	TRBD2	TGTGCCAGCAGCCCCATAGGACTAGCGGACACAGATACGCAGTATTTT	CASSPIGLADTDTQYF
TRBV18	TRBJ2-7	.	.	TGTGCCAGCTCCTCCACACCCGACAAATCCTACGAGCAGTACTTC	CASSSTPDKSYEQYF
TRBV10-1	TRBJ1-5	.	TRBD1	TGCGCCAGCAGCCCGACAGGGTTGGATCAGCCCCAGCATTTT	CASSPTGLDQPQHF
TRBV28	TRBJ2-7	.	.	TGTGCCAGCAGTCGGGGATCCACCCTCCACGAGCAGTACTTC	CASSRGSTLHEQYF
TRBV10-3	TRBJ2-1	.	.	TGTGCCATCAGTGGGCGCGCGGGGGCATCTTACAATGAGCAGTTCTTC	CAISGRAGASYNEQFF
TRBV11-3	TRBJ2-1	.	.	TGTGCCAGCAGCCCCGGGGGGCATGAGCAGTTCTTC	CASSPGGHEQFF
TRBV10-2	TRBJ2-5	.	.	TGCGCCAGCAGTTCAGGGGCCCGCCAAGAGACCCAGTACTTC	CASSSGARQETQYF
TRBV28	TRBJ1-1	.	.	TGTGCCAGCAGTTTAGGCGTCCAGGGGTACACTGAAGCTTTCTTT	CASSLGVQGYTEAFF
TRBV2	TRBJ2-3	.	TRBD2	TGTGCCAGCAGTGACCTCGGACTAGCGGGAAGTACAGATACGCAGTATTTT	CASSDLGLAGSTDTQYF
TRBV5-1	TRBJ1-1	few	.	TGCGCCAGCAGCTTGGCCCCTGACAGCATGAACACTGAAGCTTTCTTT	CASSLAPDSMNTEAFF
TRBV10-1	TRBJ2-5	.	TRBD1	TGCGCCAGCAGTGAATGGCAGGGGGCAGAGACCCAGTACTTC	CASSEWQGAETQYF
TRBV7-9	TRBJ1-2	.	.	TGTGCCAGCAGCTTATCGCTCCGGAGCGATGGCTACACCTTC	CASSLSLRSDGYTF
TRBV10-3	TRBJ2-7	.	TRBD2	TGTGCCTCCGGGGGAGGGCTCGACGAGCAGTACTTC	CASGGGLDEQYF
TRBV7-9	TRBJ2-6	once	TRBD2	TGTGCCAGCAGCTTCCCCCGGGGGGGCTCTGGGGCCAACGTCCTGACTTTC	CASSFPRGGSGANVLTF
TRBV6-5	TRBJ1-1	.	TRBD1	TGTGCCAGCAGTTACTCCGGCAGGGGGGTCGGTGAAGCTTTCTTT	CASSYSGRGVGEAFF
TRBV7-9	TRBJ2-5	.	TRBD1	TGTGCCAGCAGCTCCGTGGACAGGGTACAAGAGACCCAGTACTTC	CASSSVDRVQETQYF
TRBV19	TRBJ1-1	.	.	TGTGCCAGTAGTCGGCGGGGCGACACTGAAGCTTTCTTT	CASSRRGDTEAFF
TRBV5-6	TRBJ2-7	.	TRBD2	TGTGCCAGCAGCCATAGCGGGAGGGCCACCCACGAGCAGTACTTC	CASSHSGRATHEQYF
TRBV2	TRBJ2-2	.	TRBD2	TGTGCCAGCAGTTCCCCGACTAGCGGGAGATATCGGGGGGAGCTGTTTTTT	CASSSPTSGRYRGELFF
TRBV18	TRBJ2-5	.	TRBD1	TGTGCCAGCTCACCCTCTCGGGACAGGGAAAGGGAGACCCAGTACTTC	CASSPSRDRERETQYF
TRBV4-2	TRBJ2-3	.	TRBD2	TGTGCCAGCAGCCAAGTCGGAGACAGCGGGATGGCAGATACGCAGTATTTT	CASSQVGDSGMADTQYF
TRBV24-1	TRBJ2-2	.	.	TGTGCCACCAGTGGGTACCGGGACACGAACACCGGGGAGCTGTTTTTT	CATSGYRDTNTGELFF
TRBV7-3	TRBJ2-7	few	TRBD1	TGTGCCAGCAGCTCCCCGGGACAGGGGTCTTTAAAATTCTCCTACGAGCAGTACTTC	CASSSPGQGSLKFSYEQYF
TRBV7-3	TRBJ2-3	.	TRBD1	TGTGCCAGCTTTCCCCACCGGGTGACAGGGGCAAACACAGATACGCAGTATTTT	CASFPHRVTGANTDTQYF
TRBV7-2	TRBJ2-1	.	TRBD1	TGTGCCAGCAGCTTAGCGGGGACAGCCTCCTACAATGAGCAGTTCTTC	CASSLAGTASYNEQFF
TRBV27	TRBJ1-5	once	.	TGTGCCAGCAGTCCTTTGGGGGCTGGCAATCAGCCCCAGCATTTT	CASSPLGAGNQPQHF
TRBV27	TRBJ1-5	.	.	TGTGCCAGCAGCTACCATAGCAATCAGCCCCAGCATTTT	CASSYHSNQPQHF
TRBV2	TRBJ1-2	.	.	TGTGCCAGCAGGGCCAACAGGTCCGGCTACACCTTC	CASRANRSGYTF
TRBV28	TRBJ2-7	.	.	TGTGCCAGCAGCTCAGTCTCCGCAGGGTCCTACGAGCAGTACTTC	CASSSVSAGSYEQYF